This T cell receptor (beta chain) is from a study of control samples from healthy donors and cancer patients. This CDR3 has 17 amino acids. The V gene end was trimmed by 4 bases and the J gene end by 1 base; junction bases not matched to a gene: 11. Germline V CDR1 and CDR2: LGHNA, YSLEER. Data came from immunoSEQ multiplex PCR; TCRdb stores just in-frame clones and leaves some out. The sample has 100,000 to 150,000 clones, around 94% seen once. The sequenced sample was PBMCs. This TCR came from a man of 80 years or more with head and neck cancer. The chain links TRBV4-3 to TRBJ2-7; 9 bases agree with TRBD1. CDR3 protein: CASSPRKSGTGSYEQYF. CDR3 in DNA: TGCGCCAGCAGCCCCCGCAAATCCGGGACAGGGTCCTACGAGCAGTACTTC.